A single sample gave rise to the 19 T cell receptor beta chains below, sequenced in a study of blood T cell repertoires in COVID-19. Clones were sequenced by immunoSEQ multiplex PCR, and TCRdb holds only the in-frame ones, with some missing. The sample lists 80,000 or so clones, over 75% occurring once. The sample consisted of peripheral blood. The origin of the receptors is a human donor in a cohort sampled during active COVID-19.

This clone turned up a few times. The chain is built from TRBV5-6 and TRBJ2-7; 7 bases align to TRBD2. The CDR3 runs to 13 residues. V was pared by 4 bases and J by 6 bases, with 7 bases of the junction left unmatched. The germline CDR1 and CDR2 sequences are SGHDT and YYEEEE. CDR3 loop: CASSLGGNSEQYF. In DNA form, the CDR3 reads TGTGCCAGCAGCCTCGGGGGGAACTCCGAGCAGTACTTC.

The rearrangement joins TRBV6-6 to TRBJ2-7, with 10 bases fitting TRBD1. Germline CDR1 reads MNHNY; CDR2 reads SVGAGI (reference sequence). CDR3 length equals 15 residues. The trim removed 2 bases at V and 4 bases at J, leaving 5 bases unmatched. The CDR3 bases are TGTGCCAGCAGTTACGCCGGGACAGGGGCTTACGAGCAGTACTTC. Protein product: CASSYAGTGAYEQYF.

V usage is TRBV9 and J usage is TRBJ2-3; possibly TRBD1 for D (5 bases). CDR1 is SGDLS, CDR2 YYNGEE, per germline. The CDR3 is 14 amino acids. With 4 bases removed from V and 5 bases from J, the gap between germline ends came to 14 bases. CDR3 coding DNA: TGTGCCAGCAGCCGCCAACCACAGGAAGATACGCAGTATTTT. Residues: CASSRQPQEDTQYF. Combining the CDR3 with reference TRBV9 and TRBJ2-3 gives the whole variable domain DSGVTQTPKHLITATGQRVTLRCSPRSGDLSVYWYQQSLDQGLQFLIQYYNGEERAKGNILERFSAQQFPDLHSELNLSSLELGDSALYFCASSRQPQEDTQYFGPGTRLTVL.

This clone has more than one count but fewer than ten. The rearrangement links TRBV30 to TRBJ2-7; D is possibly TRBD1 (6 bases). CDR1 GTSNPN and CDR2 SVGIG come from the germline V gene (reference sequence). This CDR3 has 12 amino acids. V lost 0 bases and J 6 bases, leaving 9 bases between the germline ends. Here the CDR3 DNA reads TGTGCCTGGAGTGTAACAGGGCTCGAGCAGTACTTC. It codes for CAWSVTGLEQYF.

This clone has more than one count but fewer than ten. The chain combines TRBV6-5 with TRBJ2-3; possibly TRBD1 for D (5 bases). CDR1 is MNHEY and CDR2 is SVGAGI in the germline V gene. The CDR3 loop spans 14 amino acids. V gave up 8 bases and J gave up 3 bases, with 15 bases separating them. CDR3 DNA: TGTGCCAGCCTAATTAGGGGTGGAACAGATACGCAGTATTTT. Encoded protein: CASLIRGGTDTQYF.

This clone was seen a handful of times. The chain recombines TRBV5-1 with TRBJ2-5, with 8 bases that match TRBD1. The ends lost 4 bases at V and 4 bases at J; junction bases unmatched: 6. The CDR3 has 14 amino acids. Germline V CDR1 and CDR2: SGHRS, YFSETQ. CDR3 amino acids: CASSPGQGRETQYF. The CDR3 nucleotides read TGCGCCAGCAGCCCAGGACAGGGTAGAGAGACCCAGTACTTC.

This clone was seen a few times. The DNA for the CDR3 is TGTGCCAGCAGTTACCCAGGGAGGGAAAACATTCAGTACTTC. This sequence encodes CASSYPGRENIQYF. The chain uses TRBV6-5 and TRBJ2-4; 7 nucleotides agree with TRBD2. The CDR3 runs to 14 residues. V lost 2 bases to trimming and J lost 5 bases; unmatched junction nucleotides: 3. Per germline, CDR1 MNHEY and CDR2 SVGAGI.

The chain links TRBV4-3 to TRBJ1-1; TRBD1 agrees at 9 bases. The CDR3 sequence is 17 residues long. CDR1 LGHNA and CDR2 YSLEER come from the germline V gene. The ends lost 1 base at V and 11 bases at J; junction bases unmatched: 17. This CDR3 is CASSQVTAKTGGRRAFF. In DNA form, the CDR3 reads TGCGCCAGCAGCCAAGTAACCGCGAAAACAGGGGGCCGGCGGGCTTTCTTT.

This clone was counted between two and nine times. V and J are TRBV3-1 (or the pseudogene TRBV3-2) and TRBJ2-7; D might be TRBD2 (6 bases). CDR3 length: 15 amino acids. The germline V and J ends were trimmed by 0 bases and 9 bases, with 18 bases remaining between them. From germline, CDR1 is LGHDT and CDR2 YNNKEL (reference sequence). In DNA, the CDR3 is TGTGCCAGCAGCCAAGATCAAGCTGGAGGGAGGAGGCAGTACTTC. It encodes CASSQDQAGGRRQYF.

The DNA for the CDR3 is TGTGCCAGTAGTCACCGGGACAGGGTCTATGGCTACACCTTC. Protein sequence: CASSHRDRVYGYTF. The chain links TRBV19 to TRBJ1-2; 9 bases align to TRBD1. The CDR3 runs 14 residues. V was clipped by 5 bases and J by 4 bases; unmatched bases: 5. The germline gives CDR1 LNHDA, CDR2 SQIVND (reference sequence).

The chain recombines TRBV18 with TRBJ2-7, with D possibly matching TRBD2 (5 bases). Germline V gene lookup returns CDR1 KGHSH and CDR2 LQKENI. Trimming removed 1 base from V and 3 bases from J, with 10 bases in between. This CDR3 contains 14 residues. The CDR3 region is CASSPQRALYEQYF. The CDR3 nucleotides are TGTGCCAGCTCACCACAGAGGGCCCTCTACGAGCAGTACTTC.

The genes are TRBV7-6 and TRBJ1-1; weak D call: TRBD1 (6 bases). The CDR3 contains 14 residues. The germline V and J ends were trimmed by 2 bases and 1 base, with 8 bases remaining between them. CDR1 and CDR2 from the germline V gene are SGHVS and FNYEAQ. The CDR3 is CASSLPGANTEAFF. CDR3 sequence (DNA): TGTGCCAGCAGCTTACCAGGGGCGAACACTGAAGCTTTCTTT.

The CDR3 DNA sequence: TGTGCCAGCAGCTTGGGACAGGGGACGCAGACCCAGTACTTC. Protein sequence: CASSLGQGTQTQYF. This chain joins TRBV7-9 and TRBJ2-5; 10 positions agree with TRBD1. The CDR3 runs 14 residues. V was pared by 3 bases and J by 6 bases, with 4 bases of the junction left unmatched. Germline V lookup: CDR1 SEHNR, CDR2 FQNEAQ (reference sequence).

This clone was observed a single time. The chain joins TRBV27 to TRBJ2-7, with 7 bases that match TRBD1. V was clipped by 5 bases and J by 3 bases; unmatched bases: 4. This CDR3 has 13 amino acids. Germline V gene sequence: CDR1 MNHEY, CDR2 SMNVEV (reference sequence). DNA for the CDR3: TGTGCCAGCAGTCCCCCAGGGGGCTACGAGCAGTACTTC. Translated, it gives CASSPPGGYEQYF.

This clone was found a few times. The chain is built from TRBV19 and TRBJ1-5, with D possibly being TRBD1 (5 bases). Trimming removed 7 bases at V and 5 bases at J, with 18 bases between. Germline V gives CDR1 LNHDA, CDR2 SQIVND (reference sequence). This CDR3 is 15 amino acids long. The CDR3 region is CASTKVVTRDQPQHF. In nucleotides, the CDR3 is TGTGCCAGTACCAAGGTGGTCACCAGGGATCAGCCCCAGCATTTT.

The V gene is TRBV4-1, the J gene TRBJ2-5, with a possible D match to TRBD2 (6 bases). This CDR3 is 14 amino acids long. V was cut by 0 bases and J by 1 base, with 6 bases left in between. CDR1 and CDR2 (germline): MGHRA, YSYEKL. The CDR3: CASSQDSGQETQYF. The CDR3 DNA follows: TGCGCCAGCAGCCAAGATAGCGGCCAAGAGACCCAGTACTTC.

This chain connects TRBV12-3 or TRBV12-4 to TRBJ1-5; tentatively, D is TRBD1 (5 bases). The CDR3 sequence is 12 residues long. The V end was cut by 6 bases, the J end by 9 bases, with 12 bases between. DNA for the CDR3: TGTGCCAGCAGCCAGGGTCGAGGGCCCCAGCATTTT. It yields the protein CASSQGRGPQHF.

The V call is TRBV29-1, the J call TRBJ2-7; TRBD2 is a possible D gene (6 bases). Germline V gene lookup returns CDR1 SQVTM and CDR2 ANQGSEA. V was trimmed by 7 bases and J by 3 bases, leaving 16 bases between them. This CDR3 is 13 amino acids long. The CDR3 sequence is CSARQGGVYEQYF. CDR3 nucleotides: TGCAGCGCTCGACAAGGCGGGGTCTACGAGCAGTACTTC.

The rearrangement uses TRBV19 and TRBJ1-4; no reliable D call. With 1 base removed from V and 4 bases from J, the gap between germline ends came to 10 bases. Germline values: CDR1 LNHDA, CDR2 SQIVND (reference sequence). CDR3 length equals 15 residues. The CDR3 DNA follows: TGTGCCAGTAGTATAGGACGGCAGGTTAATGAAAAACTGTTTTTT. Translation gives CASSIGRQVNEKLFF.